What follows are 15 T cell receptor beta chains derived from one specimen sequenced in a study of radiation and T cells in renal cell carcinoma. Time point indicated: blood 2 weeks post-SBRT. Treatment indicated: 15 Gy SBRT to primary tumor, nephrectomy 4 weeks later. Sequencing was performed with immunoSEQ multiplex PCR; in TCRdb, only in-frame clones are kept and a portion is missing. In the table there are around 130,000 clones, approximately 90% of which are singletons. This sample comprised blood, obtained from a patient whose treatment included radiotherapy and nephrectomy. The receptors stem from a woman in her 70s with renal cell carcinoma.

The V gene is TRBV30, the J gene TRBJ2-5; 10 nucleotides line up with TRBD2. Germline trimming cut 2 bases from V and 1 base from J; bases unmatched to any gene: 4. The CDR3 contains 15 residues. Germline V gene lookup returns CDR1 GTSNPN and CDR2 SVGIG (reference sequence). The CDR3 bases are TGTGCCTGGAGTCTACTAGCGGGAACCCAAGAGACCCAGTACTTC. It translates to CAWSLLAGTQETQYF.

This clone was recorded once. This chain connects TRBV7-9 to TRBJ1-5; D may be TRBD1 (5 bases). Germline V gene sequence: CDR1 SEHNR, CDR2 FQNEAQ (reference sequence). The V and J ends lost 2 bases and 4 bases respectively, with 12 bases between them. The CDR3 covers 15 residues. The CDR3 protein is CASSLTGTGNQPQHF. The CDR3 DNA reads TGTGCCAGCAGCTTAACCGGGACGGGGAATCAGCCCCAGCATTTT.

The chain carries TRBV5-1 and TRBJ2-2; TRBD1 aligns across 12 bases. Germline assignment: CDR1 SGHRS and CDR2 YFSETQ. J gave up 3 bases and V 4 bases, and 7 bases lay outside the gene matches. This CDR3 comprises 17 residues. This CDR3 reads CASSPGTGGADTGELFF. For the CDR3, the DNA is TGCGCCAGCAGCCCCGGGACAGGGGGCGCGGACACCGGGGAGCTGTTTTTT.

V gene TRBV29-1 combines with J gene TRBJ2-7; 10 nucleotides match TRBD1. Trimming at V came to 1 base and at J to 2 bases, leaving 8 bases not matched to a gene. This CDR3 has 16 amino acids. Germline CDR1 SQVTM, CDR2 ANQGSEA. The CDR3 reads CSVEAAAGTGAYEQYF. The CDR3 DNA reads as TGCAGCGTTGAAGCCGCGGCCGGGACAGGGGCCTACGAGCAGTACTTC.

The J gene is TRBJ2-3, the V gene TRBV10-3; D is unresolved. V gave up 1 base and J gave up 0 bases, with 8 bases separating them. The V gene's germline CDR1 is ENHRY and CDR2 SYGVKD. The CDR3 consists of 15 residues. As DNA, the CDR3 is TGTGCCATCAGTGAGTTGGTTTTCAGCACAGATACGCAGTATTTT. Translated, it gives CAISELVFSTDTQYF.

This chain links TRBV5-6 with TRBJ2-2, with D unclear. V was pared by 4 bases and J by 3 bases, with 7 bases between. This CDR3 has 13 amino acids. Germline loops: CDR1 SGHDT, CDR2 YYEEEE. The CDR3 is CASSVRDTGELFF. CDR3 nucleotides: TGTGCCAGCAGCGTTAGAGACACCGGGGAGCTGTTTTTT.

The gene calls are TRBV18 and TRBJ2-2, with D maybe TRBD2 (6 bases). Trimming shortened V by 4 bases and J by 5 bases, and 17 bases separated the two germline ends. The germline V gene has CDR1 KGHSH and CDR2 LQKENI. CDR3 length: 16 amino acids. Written as DNA, the CDR3 is TGTGCCAGCTCACGGACGGGGGATCGGTGGACCGGGGAGCTGTTTTTT. Protein: CASSRTGDRWTGELFF.

This chain joins TRBV7-2 and TRBJ2-5, with D possibly being TRBD2 (6 bases). Between the trimmed V and J ends, which lost 5 bases and 2 bases, there was a span of 12 bases. The CDR3 is 14 residues long. The germline gives CDR1 SGHTA, CDR2 FQGNSA. CDR3 DNA: TGTGCCAGCAGCCCCGGGACTGGACAAGAGACCCAGTACTTC. Translating it yields CASSPGTGQETQYF.

This clone was found once. The chain has TRBV5-4 and TRBJ1-1; 8 positions match TRBD1. CDR1 and CDR2 (germline): SGHNT, YYREEE (reference sequence). CDR3 length: 15 residues. V lost 0 bases, J lost 1 base, and 2 bases stayed unmatched. The CDR3 is CASSLAGGSNTEAFF. The CDR3 coding sequence is TGTGCCAGCAGCTTGGCAGGGGGCTCGAACACTGAAGCTTTCTTT.

The chain combines TRBV5-1 with TRBJ1-3, with D perhaps matching TRBD1 (6 bases). Germline V gene data show CDR1 as SGHRS and CDR2 as YFSETQ. Trimming pared 3 bases from V and 2 bases from J, leaving 15 bases between. This CDR3 has 16 amino acids. DNA for the CDR3: TGCGCCAGCAGCTCCTACGGGACACAAGCTGGAAACACCATATATTTT. Amino acid sequence: CASSSYGTQAGNTIYF. The entire variable domain, with the rest obtained from reference TRBV5-1 and TRBJ1-3, is as follows: KAGVTQTPRYLIKTRGQQVTLSCSPISGHRSVSWYQQTPGQGLQFLFEYFSETQRNKGNFPGRFSGRQFSNSRSEMNVSTLELGDSALYLCASSSYGTQAGNTIYFGEGSWLTVV.

The chain joins TRBV7-3 to TRBJ1-1, with D maybe TRBD1 (5 bases). The CDR3 is made up of 15 amino acids. Germline CDR1 is SGHTA and CDR2 is FQGTGA. V was cut by 5 bases and J by 6 bases, with 19 bases left in between. This CDR3 reads CASSPSAGPGAEAFF. The CDR3 DNA reads as TGTGCCAGCAGCCCTTCAGCAGGGCCTGGCGCTGAAGCTTTCTTT.

With regard to this clone: The junction and the germline gene differ at one end; a read error may be behind it. The gene calls are TRBV7-3 and TRBJ2-1; either TRBD1 or TRBD2 may fit D (5 bases each). The CDR3 loop spans 13 amino acids. CDR1 and CDR2 from the germline V gene are SGHTA and FQGTGA. CDR3 in amino acids: CATSIEGRDEQFF. For the CDR3, the DNA is TGTGCCACCAGCATTGAGGGGCGGGATGAGCAGTTCTTC.

This chain joins TRBV7-2 and TRBJ1-4, with 7 nucleotides matching TRBD1. Per germline, CDR1 SGHTA and CDR2 FQGNSA. Germline trimming cut 5 bases from V and 8 bases from J; bases unmatched to any gene: 20. CDR3 length equals 18 residues. The DNA for the CDR3 is TGTGCCAGCAGCGCCCCTACGACAGGGTACTCCCCAGGGGAAAAACTGTTTTTT. Translation gives CASSAPTTGYSPGEKLFF.

This clone has only one observation. The rearrangement links TRBV7-9 to TRBJ1-6; 7 bases line up with TRBD1. Germline CDR1 and CDR2: SEHNR and FQNEAQ (reference sequence). The trim removed 5 bases at V and 6 bases at J, leaving 4 bases unmatched. The CDR3 contains 14 residues. CDR3: CASSRDSFNSPLHF. The CDR3 DNA sequence: TGTGCCAGCAGCCGGGACAGCTTTAATTCACCCCTCCACTTT.

The chain employs TRBV2 and TRBJ2-7; D is undetermined. There are 14 residues in the CDR3. Germline CDR1 SNHLY, CDR2 FYNNEI. The V end lost 4 bases, the J end lost 0 bases, and 10 bases lay between the germline ends. The DNA of the CDR3 is TGTGCCAGCAGTGCACAGCCCAGCTCCTACGAGCAGTACTTC. It yields the protein CASSAQPSSYEQYF.